This entry features one T cell receptor (beta chain) sequence. The repertoire was sequenced with immunoSEQ multiplex PCR; TCRdb's copy has only in-frame clones and lacks some. Of about 130,000 clones listed, roughly 91% are singletons. The CDR3 is made up of 15 amino acids. The trim removed 5 bases at V and 4 bases at J, leaving 8 bases unmatched. Germline V gene data show CDR1 as SEHNR and CDR2 as FQNEAQ (reference sequence). The data are from a study of blood T cell repertoires in COVID-19. Sequencing input: peripheral blood. The TCR sequence derives from a man aged 60 to 69 with COVID-19, enrolled during active disease. The rearrangement joins TRBV7-9 to TRBJ1-1; 9 nucleotides agree with TRBD1. CDR3 residues: CASSEQGARVTEAFF. The CDR3 nucleotides are TGTGCCAGCAGCGAACAGGGGGCGCGGGTCACTGAAGCTTTCTTT.